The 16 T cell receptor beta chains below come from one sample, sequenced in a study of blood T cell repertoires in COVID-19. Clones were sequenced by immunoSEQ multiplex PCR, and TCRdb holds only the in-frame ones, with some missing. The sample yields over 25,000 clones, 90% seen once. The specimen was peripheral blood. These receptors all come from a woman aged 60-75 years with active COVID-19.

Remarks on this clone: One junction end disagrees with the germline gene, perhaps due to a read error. The CDR3 sequence: CATSDSSCNEQFF. As DNA, the CDR3 is TGTGCCACCAGTGATTCCTCCTGCAATGAGCAGTTCTTC. This chain links TRBV24-1 with TRBJ2-1; no clear D gene. The germline V gene has CDR1 KGHDR and CDR2 SFDVKD. This CDR3 has 13 amino acids.

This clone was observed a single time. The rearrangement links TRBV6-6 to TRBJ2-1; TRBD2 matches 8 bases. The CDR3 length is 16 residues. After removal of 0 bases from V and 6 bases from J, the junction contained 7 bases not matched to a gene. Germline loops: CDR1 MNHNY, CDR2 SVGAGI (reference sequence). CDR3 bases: TGTGCCAGCAGTTACTCGTTGGCGGGAGGCCCCAATGAGCAGTTCTTC. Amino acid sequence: CASSYSLAGGPNEQFF.

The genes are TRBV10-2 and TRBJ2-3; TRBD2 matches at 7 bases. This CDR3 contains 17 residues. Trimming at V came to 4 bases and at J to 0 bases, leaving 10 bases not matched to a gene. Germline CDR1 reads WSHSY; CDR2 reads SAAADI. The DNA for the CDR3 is TGCGCCAGCAGTGGGGGGGGAATATTTACTAGCACAGATACGCAGTATTTT. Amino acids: CASSGGGIFTSTDTQYF.

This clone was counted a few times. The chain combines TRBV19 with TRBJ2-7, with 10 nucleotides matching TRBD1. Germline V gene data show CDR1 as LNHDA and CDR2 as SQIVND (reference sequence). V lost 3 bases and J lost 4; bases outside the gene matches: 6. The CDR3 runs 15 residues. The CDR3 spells CASSIDGTGEYEQYF. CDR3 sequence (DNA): TGTGCCAGTAGTATCGACGGGACAGGGGAATACGAGCAGTACTTC.

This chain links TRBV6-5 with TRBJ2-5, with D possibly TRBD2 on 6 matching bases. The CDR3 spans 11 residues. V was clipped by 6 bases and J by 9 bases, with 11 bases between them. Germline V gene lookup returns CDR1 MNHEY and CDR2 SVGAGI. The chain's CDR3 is CASSLGEAQYF. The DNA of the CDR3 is TGTGCCAGCAGCCTGGGGGAGGCCCAGTACTTC.

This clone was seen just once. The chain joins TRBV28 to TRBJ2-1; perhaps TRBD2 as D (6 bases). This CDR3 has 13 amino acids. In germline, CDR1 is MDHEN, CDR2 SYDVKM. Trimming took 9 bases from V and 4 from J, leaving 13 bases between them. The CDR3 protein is CASMSGLYNEQFF. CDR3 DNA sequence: TGTGCCAGTATGAGCGGGTTGTACAATGAGCAGTTCTTC. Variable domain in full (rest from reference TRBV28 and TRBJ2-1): DVKVTQSSRYLVKRTGEKVFLECVQDMDHENMFWYRQDPGLGLRLIYFSYDVKMKEKGDIPEGYSVSREKKERFSLILESASTNQTSMYLCASMSGLYNEQFFGPGTRLTVL.

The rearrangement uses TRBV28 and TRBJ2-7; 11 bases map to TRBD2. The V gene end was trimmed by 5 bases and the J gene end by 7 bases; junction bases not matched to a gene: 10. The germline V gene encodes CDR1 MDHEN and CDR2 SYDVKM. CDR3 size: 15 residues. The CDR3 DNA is TGTGCCAGCAGTGACCCGGGACTAGCGGCGGTTGAGCAGTACTTC. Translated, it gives CASSDPGLAAVEQYF.

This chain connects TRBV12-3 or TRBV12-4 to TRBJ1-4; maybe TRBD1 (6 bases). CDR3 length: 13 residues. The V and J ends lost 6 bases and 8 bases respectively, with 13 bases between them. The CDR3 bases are TGTGCCAGCAGAGGGGGTTGGGGAGAAAAACTGTTTTTT. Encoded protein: CASRGGWGEKLFF.

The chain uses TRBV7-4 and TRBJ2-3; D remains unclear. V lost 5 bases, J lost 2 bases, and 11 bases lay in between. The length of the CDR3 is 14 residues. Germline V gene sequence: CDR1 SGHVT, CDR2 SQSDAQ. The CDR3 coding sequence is TGTGCCAGCAGCCCGAGAGTTGTCACAGATACGCAGTATTTT. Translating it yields CASSPRVVTDTQYF.

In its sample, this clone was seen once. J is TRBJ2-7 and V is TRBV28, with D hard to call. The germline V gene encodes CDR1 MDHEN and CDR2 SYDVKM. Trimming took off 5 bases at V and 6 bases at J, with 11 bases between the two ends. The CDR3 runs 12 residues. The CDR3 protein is CASSNAPGEQYF. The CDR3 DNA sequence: TGTGCCAGCAGTAACGCGCCCGGCGAGCAGTACTTC.

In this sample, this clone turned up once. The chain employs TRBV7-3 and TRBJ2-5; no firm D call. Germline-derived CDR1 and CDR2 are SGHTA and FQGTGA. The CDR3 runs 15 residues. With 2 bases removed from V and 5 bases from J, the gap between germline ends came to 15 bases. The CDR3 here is CASSLEAESGETQYF. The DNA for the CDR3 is TGTGCCAGCAGCTTAGAGGCAGAGTCCGGTGAGACCCAGTACTTC.

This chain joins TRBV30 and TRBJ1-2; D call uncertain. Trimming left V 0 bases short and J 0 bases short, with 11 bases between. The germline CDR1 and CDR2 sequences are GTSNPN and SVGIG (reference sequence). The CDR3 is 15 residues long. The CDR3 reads CAWSVQTSTNYGYTF. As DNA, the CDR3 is TGTGCCTGGAGTGTACAAACATCCACTAACTATGGCTACACCTTC.

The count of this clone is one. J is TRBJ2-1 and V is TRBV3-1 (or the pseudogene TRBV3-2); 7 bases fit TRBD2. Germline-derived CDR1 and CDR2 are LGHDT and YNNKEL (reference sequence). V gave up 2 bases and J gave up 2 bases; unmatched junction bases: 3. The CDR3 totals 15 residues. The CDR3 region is CASSQPGLPYNEQFF. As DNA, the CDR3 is TGTGCCAGCAGCCAACCGGGACTACCCTACAATGAGCAGTTCTTC.

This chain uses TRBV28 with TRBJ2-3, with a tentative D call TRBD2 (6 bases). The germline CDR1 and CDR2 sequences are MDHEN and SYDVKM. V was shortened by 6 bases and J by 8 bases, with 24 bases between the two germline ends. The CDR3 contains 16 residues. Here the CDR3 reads CASRLTGTHSGGTQYF. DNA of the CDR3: TGTGCCAGCAGACTCACCGGGACTCACTCCGGGGGTACGCAGTATTTT.

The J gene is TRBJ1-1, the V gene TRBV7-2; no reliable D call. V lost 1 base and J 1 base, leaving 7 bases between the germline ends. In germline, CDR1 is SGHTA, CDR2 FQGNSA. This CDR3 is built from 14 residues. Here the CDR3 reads CASSLENWNTEAFF. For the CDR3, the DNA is TGTGCCAGCAGCTTAGAGAACTGGAACACTGAAGCTTTCTTT.

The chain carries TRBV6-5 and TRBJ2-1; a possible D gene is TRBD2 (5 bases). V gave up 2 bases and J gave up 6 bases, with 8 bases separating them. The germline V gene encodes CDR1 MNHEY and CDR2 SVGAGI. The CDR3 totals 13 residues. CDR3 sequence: CASSYEGLNEQFF. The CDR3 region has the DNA TGTGCCAGCAGTTACGAGGGCCTCAATGAGCAGTTCTTC.